Listed below are T cell receptor beta chains from one sample, sequenced in a study of blood T cell repertoires in COVID-19. Data came from immunoSEQ multiplex PCR; TCRdb stores just in-frame clones and leaves some out. Of under 100,000 clones in the sample, 80% to 90% are singletons; the top ten hold 8% to 10%. Sequencing used peripheral blood. The receptors stem from a man aged 50 or older with acute or convalescent COVID-19. The CDR3 runs from the conserved cysteine through the conserved F or W. Each record gives: clone size, V gene, D gene, J gene, CDR3 DNA, CDR3 protein. The D gene is left open where the match is weak. Clone size is not always given. Where it is, it says once, few, many or a class for expanded clones.

clone size: NA; V gene: TRBV18; D gene: TRBD2; J gene: TRBJ2-2; CDR3 DNA: TGTGCCAGCTCACCGACTAGCGTGGCCGGGGAGCTGTTTTTT; CDR3 protein: CASSPTSVAGELFF
clone size: NA; V gene: TRBV7-9; D gene: NA; J gene: TRBJ2-1; CDR3 DNA: TGTGCCAGCAGCTTCGCGGAGAGCCTCAATGAGCAGTTCTTC; CDR3 protein: CASSFAESLNEQFF
clone size: NA; V gene: TRBV24-1; D gene: NA; J gene: TRBJ2-7; CDR3 DNA: TGTGCCACCAGGCCGACCTCCGGGACACCGAACGACGAGCAGTACTTC; CDR3 protein: CATRPTSGTPNDEQYF
clone size: NA; V gene: TRBV9; D gene: TRBD2; J gene: TRBJ2-2; CDR3 DNA: TGTGCCAGCAGCCTTTCGACTAGCGGTCCCGGCGGGGAGCTGTTTTTT; CDR3 protein: CASSLSTSGPGGELFF
clone size: NA; V gene: TRBV2; D gene: TRBD1; J gene: TRBJ1-5; CDR3 DNA: TGTGCCAGCAGCGCCGGGACAGGGGCACGTCAGCCCCAGCATTTT; CDR3 protein: CASSAGTGARQPQHF
clone size: NA; V gene: TRBV6-1; D gene: TRBD1; J gene: TRBJ1-4; CDR3 DNA: TGTGCCAGCAGTGTATTTACGGGACAGGGCGCGGTTGCAACTAATGAAAAACTGTTTTTT; CDR3 protein: CASSVFTGQGAVATNEKLFF
clone size: once; V gene: TRBV7-2; D gene: TRBD1; J gene: TRBJ1-2; CDR3 DNA: TGTGCCAGCAGCTTAACTCAAGGGACAGGGGTCTATGGCTACACCTTC; CDR3 protein: CASSLTQGTGVYGYTF
clone size: NA; V gene: TRBV19; D gene: TRBD1; J gene: TRBJ2-1; CDR3 DNA: TGTGCCAGTAGTCCCAAAAGGACAGGCTCCTACAATGAGCAGTTCTTC; CDR3 protein: CASSPKRTGSYNEQFF
clone size: NA; V gene: TRBV20-1; D gene: NA; J gene: TRBJ2-5; CDR3 DNA: TGCAGTGCTAGTGCGGGGTGGGGAGAGACCCAGTACTTC; CDR3 protein: CSASAGWGETQYF
clone size: NA; V gene: TRBV5-1; D gene: NA; J gene: TRBJ1-1; CDR3 DNA: TGCGCCAGCAGCCAGACAGAGAACACTGAAGCTTTCTTT; CDR3 protein: CASSQTENTEAFF
clone size: NA; V gene: TRBV19; D gene: TRBD1; J gene: TRBJ1-2; CDR3 DNA: TGTGCCAGTGGGGGCCCTGGATCGGGACAGGGGGCTCTCTACACCTTC; CDR3 protein: CASGGPGSGQGALYTF
clone size: NA; V gene: TRBV18; D gene: NA; J gene: TRBJ2-1; CDR3 DNA: TGTGCCAGCTCACCTTTGATGCAGGGGCATGAGCAGTTCTTC; CDR3 protein: CASSPLMQGHEQFF
clone size: NA; V gene: TRBV6-4; D gene: NA; J gene: TRBJ1-1; CDR3 DNA: TGTGCCAGCAGTACCGACAGGATGAACACTGAAGCTTTCTTT; CDR3 protein: CASSTDRMNTEAFF
clone size: NA; V gene: TRBV2; D gene: NA; J gene: TRBJ1-2; CDR3 DNA: TGTGCCAGCTATGGGGGCGCTAACTATGGCTACACCTTC; CDR3 protein: CASYGGANYGYTF
clone size: NA; V gene: TRBV5-4; D gene: NA; J gene: TRBJ1-2; CDR3 DNA: TGTGCCAGCAGCTTGTACGCAGGGACTAACTATGGCTACACCTTC; CDR3 protein: CASSLYAGTNYGYTF
clone size: few; V gene: TRBV6-5; D gene: NA; J gene: TRBJ1-3; CDR3 DNA: TGTGCCAGGACAGGCGATGGAAACACCATATATTTT; CDR3 protein: CARTGDGNTIYF
clone size: NA; V gene: TRBV10-3; D gene: NA; J gene: TRBJ2-5; CDR3 DNA: TGTGCCATCAGTAAGGCCACGGGGGAGGACCAAGAGACCCAGTACTTC; CDR3 protein: CAISKATGEDQETQYF